The present T cell receptor (beta chain) was sequenced within a study of blood T cell repertoires in COVID-19. As for the study in general: Acute and convalescent COVID-19 specimens originated in the United States, Italy and Spain. From T cells, B-cell-depleted T cells, or PBMCs came the material, which was cDNA or gDNA.

Between the trimmed V and J ends, which lost 5 bases and 11 bases, there was a span of 18 bases. CDR1 is LGHNA, CDR2 YSLEER, per germline. CDR3 size: 14 residues. In the original processing: Reference gene primers were amplified, and this amplification served to estimate nucleated cell counts. Assay: immunoSEQ multiplex PCR; the TCRdb copy retains only in-frame clones and omits some. The V and J calls and the clone size are those of that table, but D and trimming were determined from the DNA. The profile shows 200,000 to 250,000 clones, around 90% of them singletons. The TCR comes from an older woman with active or convalescent COVID-19. The sample was peripheral blood. The V gene is TRBV4-3, the J gene TRBJ2-2; D possibly corresponds to TRBD2 (5 bases). The chain's CDR3 is CASSLRTDALELFF. Here the CDR3 DNA reads TGCGCCAGCAGCTTACGGACTGACGCGTTAGAGCTGTTTTTT.